The 5 T cell receptor beta chains below come from one sample, sequenced in a study of T cells in Graves' hyperthyroidism and ophthalmopathy. RNA transcripts yielded amplified TCR beta CDR3 regions. During a first-round RT-PCR of the TCR CDR3, the HTBI primer set was used. TCRdb used MiXCR to reprocess the multiplex PCR reads, holding one entry per CDR3 protein. The profile shows 350,000 to 400,000 distinct CDR3 sequences, over 15% of them singletons. The specimen sequenced was blood. Source of these receptors: a woman aged 18-30 years with Graves' hyperthyroidism.

This clonotype appeared many times. The chain combines TRBV7-3 with TRBJ1-1; 11 nucleotides line up with TRBD1. The length of the CDR3 is 15 residues. Germline V gene sequence: CDR1 SGHTA, CDR2 FQGTGA. The junction had 6 bases not matched to a gene; V was cut back by 5 bases and J by 4 bases. The chain's CDR3 is CASSLGGQGGTEAFF. In nucleotides, the CDR3 is TGTGCCAGCAGCCTAGGGGGACAGGGGGGCACTGAAGCTTTCTTT. The variable domain in full, completed from reference TRBV7-3 and TRBJ1-1, reads GAGVSQTPSNKVTEKGKYVELRCDPISGHTALYWYRQSLGQGPEFLIYFQGTGAADDSGLPNDRFFAVRPEGSVSTLKIQRTERGDSAVYLCASSLGGQGGTEAFFGQGTRLTVV.

This clonotype was counted many times. V gene TRBV20-1 combines with J gene TRBJ2-5; 7 nucleotides align to TRBD1. Germline assignment: CDR1 DFQATT and CDR2 SNEGSKA (reference sequence). CDR3 length: 14 amino acids. The V segment lost 3 bases and the J segment 1 base; nucleotides outside the gene matches: 5. CDR3 amino acids: CSASTGAVQETQYF. For the CDR3, the DNA is TGCAGTGCTAGCACAGGGGCCGTCCAAGAGACCCAGTACTTC.

Ten or more counts support this clonotype. The chain carries TRBV7-3 and TRBJ1-5; D gene unclear. Germline lookup yields CDR1 SGHTA and CDR2 FQGTGA. The ends were cut back, 5 bases at V and 4 bases at J, with 9 bases in the middle. This CDR3 is built from 13 residues. CDR3 protein: CASSAQENQPQHF. The CDR3 DNA is TGTGCCAGCAGCGCCCAAGAGAATCAGCCCCAGCATTTT. Using reference TRBV7-3 and TRBJ1-5 for the parts outside the CDR3, the full variable domain is GAGVSQTPSNKVTEKGKYVELRCDPISGHTALYWYRQSLGQGPEFLIYFQGTGAADDSGLPNDRFFAVRPEGSVSTLKIQRTERGDSAVYLCASSAQENQPQHFGDGTRLSIL.

This clonotype occurred many times. CDR3 nucleotides: TGTGCCAGCAGTTTGTTCAGTCGGGTAAACTATGGCTACACCTTC. This codes for CASSLFSRVNYGYTF. The chain couples TRBV27 to TRBJ1-2; D not certain. Trimming pared 3 bases from V and 2 bases from J, leaving 13 bases between. This CDR3 region has 15 residues. The V gene's germline CDR1 is MNHEY and CDR2 SMNVEV (reference sequence).

This clonotype was counted many times. The chain carries TRBV6-2 or TRBV6-3 and TRBJ1-5, with a weak D call TRBD1 (6 bases). Germline lookup yields CDR1 MNHEY and CDR2 SVGEGT. CDR3 length: 14 residues. The V end lost 6 bases, the J end lost 7 bases, and 16 bases lay between the germline ends. The chain's CDR3 is CASSPDSSLQPQHF. CDR3 nucleotides: TGTGCCAGCAGCCCGGACAGTTCTCTGCAGCCCCAGCATTTT.